The TCR beta chain under discussion was sequenced for a study of blood T cell repertoires in COVID-19. Turning to the study itself: Researchers got acute and convalescent COVID-19 samples from the United States, Italy and Spain. The cDNA or gDNA used as material had been derived from T cells, B-cell-depleted T cells, or PBMCs.

TCRdb's copy holds only in-frame clones and misses some; the assay was immunoSEQ multiplex PCR. Of 300,000 to 400,000 clones listed, around nine tenths are singletons. V shed 0 bases and J 5 bases; nucleotides not matched to a gene: 4. The CDR3 runs 15 residues. Sequencing was carried out using peripheral blood. The gene calls are TRBV23-1 and TRBJ2-7; 10 bases match TRBD2. TRBV23-1 is an ORF, and what it does is uncertain. This sequence was found in a woman under 30 who had recovered from COVID-19. In nucleotides, the CDR3 is TGCGCCAGCAGTCAATCTTTCCTAGCGGGAGACGAGCAGTACGTC. It translates to CASSQSFLAGDEQYV.